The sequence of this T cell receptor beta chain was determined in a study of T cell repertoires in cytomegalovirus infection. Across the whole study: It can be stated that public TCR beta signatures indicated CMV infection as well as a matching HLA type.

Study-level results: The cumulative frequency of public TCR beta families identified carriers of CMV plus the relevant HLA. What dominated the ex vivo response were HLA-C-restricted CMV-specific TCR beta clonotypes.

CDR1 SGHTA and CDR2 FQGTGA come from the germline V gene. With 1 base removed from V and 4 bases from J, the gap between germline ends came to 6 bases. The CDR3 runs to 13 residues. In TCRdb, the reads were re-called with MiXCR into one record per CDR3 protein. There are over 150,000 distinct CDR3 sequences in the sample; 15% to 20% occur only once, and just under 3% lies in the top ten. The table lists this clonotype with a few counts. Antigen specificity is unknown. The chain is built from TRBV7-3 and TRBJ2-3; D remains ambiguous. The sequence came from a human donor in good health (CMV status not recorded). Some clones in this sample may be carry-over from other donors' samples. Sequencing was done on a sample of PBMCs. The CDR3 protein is CASSLREADTQYF. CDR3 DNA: TGTGCCAGCAGCTTAAGGGAAGCAGATACGCAGTATTTT.